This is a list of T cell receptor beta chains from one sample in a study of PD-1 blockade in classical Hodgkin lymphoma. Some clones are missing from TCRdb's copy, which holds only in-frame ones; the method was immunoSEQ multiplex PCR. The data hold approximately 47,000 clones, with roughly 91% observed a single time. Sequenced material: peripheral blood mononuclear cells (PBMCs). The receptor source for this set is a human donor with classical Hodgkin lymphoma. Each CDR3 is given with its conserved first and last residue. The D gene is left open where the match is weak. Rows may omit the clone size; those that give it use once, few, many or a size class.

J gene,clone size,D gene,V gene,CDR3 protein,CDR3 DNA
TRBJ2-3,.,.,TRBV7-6,CASSLVLVSDTQYF,TGTGCCAGCAGCTTAGTGCTAGTGTCGGATACGCAGTATTTT
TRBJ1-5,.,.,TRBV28,CASSLQGPNQPQHF,TGTGCCAGCAGTTTACAGGGCCCCAATCAGCCCCAGCATTTT
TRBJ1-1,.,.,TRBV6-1,CASSEKGGAMNTEAFF,TGTGCCAGCAGTGAAAAAGGCGGAGCTATGAACACTGAAGCTTTCTTT
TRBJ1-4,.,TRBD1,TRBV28,CASAQGGTNEKLFF,TGTGCCAGCGCTCAGGGGGGGACGAATGAAAAACTGTTTTTT
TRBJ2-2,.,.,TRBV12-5,CASRSGPGELFF,TGTGCTAGCCGGAGCGGGCCCGGGGAGCTGTTTTTT
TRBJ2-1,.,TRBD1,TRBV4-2,CASSQVHRGAYNEQFF,TGTGCCAGCAGCCAAGTTCACAGGGGTGCCTACAATGAGCAGTTCTTC
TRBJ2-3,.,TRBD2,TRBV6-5,CASSYSPSGSTDTQYF,TGTGCCAGCAGTTACTCACCTAGCGGGAGCACAGATACGCAGTATTTT
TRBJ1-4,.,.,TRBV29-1,CSSAGSNEKLFF,TGCAGCTCGGCAGGGAGTAATGAAAAACTGTTTTTT
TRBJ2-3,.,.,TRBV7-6,CASSLFESGFTDTQYF,TGTGCCAGCAGCTTATTTGAATCGGGATTCACAGATACGCAGTATTTT
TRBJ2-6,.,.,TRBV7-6,CASSSGQLSGANVLTF,TGTGCCAGCAGCTCCGGACAGCTCTCTGGGGCCAACGTCCTGACTTTC
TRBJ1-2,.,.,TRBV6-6,CASSYSSTRDYGYTF,TGTGCCAGCAGTTACTCGTCGACCAGAGACTATGGCTACACCTTC
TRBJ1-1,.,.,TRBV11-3,CASSLNRDTEAFF,TGTGCCAGCAGCCTTAACAGGGACACTGAAGCTTTCTTT
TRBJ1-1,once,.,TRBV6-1,CASSEGLWTRRNTEAFF,TGTGCCAGCAGTGAAGGTTTGTGGACACGGAGGAACACTGAAGCTTTCTTT
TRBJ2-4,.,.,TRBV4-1,CASIGVENIQYF,TGCGCCAGCATCGGGGTTGAAAACATTCAGTACTTC
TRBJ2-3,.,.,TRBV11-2,CASSSAQGLTDTQYF,TGTGCCAGCAGCTCCGCACAGGGCCTCACAGATACGCAGTATTTT
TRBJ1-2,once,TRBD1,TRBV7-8,CASSTVGQRLFPQPPNYGYTF,TGTGCCAGCAGCACTGTGGGACAGCGACTATTCCCTCAACCACCTAACTATGGCTACACCTTC
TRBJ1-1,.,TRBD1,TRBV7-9,CASSPLRQGTQAFF,TGTGCCAGCAGCCCCCTCCGACAGGGGACTCAAGCTTTCTTT
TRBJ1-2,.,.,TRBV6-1,CASSVGGADGYTF,TGTGCCAGCAGTGTAGGGGGGGCCGATGGCTACACCTTC
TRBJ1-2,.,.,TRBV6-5,CASSQPSFGYTF,TGTGCCAGCAGCCAACCCAGCTTTGGCTACACCTTC
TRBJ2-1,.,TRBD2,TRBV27,CASSLRTSGRGYNEQFF,TGTGCCAGCAGTTTGCGGACTAGCGGGAGGGGGTACAATGAGCAGTTCTTC
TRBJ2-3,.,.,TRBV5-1,CASSPTGAPDTQYF,TGCGCCAGCAGCCCGACGGGAGCGCCAGATACGCAGTATTTT
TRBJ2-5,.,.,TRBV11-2,CASSFGTPVETQYF,TGTGCCAGCAGCTTCGGGACCCCGGTAGAGACCCAGTACTTC
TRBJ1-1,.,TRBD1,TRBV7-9,CASSSGVKGQGRGNTEAFF,TGTGCCAGCAGCTCCGGGGTGAAGGGACAGGGAAGAGGGAACACTGAAGCTTTCTTT
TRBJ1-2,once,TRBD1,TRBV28,CASSYNRGRDGYTF,TGTGCCAGCAGTTATAACAGGGGGCGGGATGGCTACACCTTC
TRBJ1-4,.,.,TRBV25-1,CASSFRGGNEKLFF,TGTGCCAGCAGTTTCCGGGGTGGAAATGAAAAACTGTTTTTT
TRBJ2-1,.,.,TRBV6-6,CASSYGFTYNEQFF,TGTGCCAGCAGTTACGGCTTCACTTACAATGAGCAGTTCTTC
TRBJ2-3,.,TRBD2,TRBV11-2,CASSWGLAATDTQYF,TGTGCCAGCAGCTGGGGACTAGCGGCCACAGATACGCAGTATTTT
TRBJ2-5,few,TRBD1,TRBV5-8,CASSLADRAETQYF,TGTGCCAGCAGCTTGGCTGACAGGGCAGAGACCCAGTACTTC
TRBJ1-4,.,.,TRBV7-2,CASSQSRANEKLFF,TGTGCCAGCAGCCAATCGAGGGCTAATGAAAAACTGTTTTTT
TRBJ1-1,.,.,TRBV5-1,CASSLGQATFEAFF,TGCGCCAGCAGCTTGGGGCAGGCCACCTTTGAAGCTTTCTTT
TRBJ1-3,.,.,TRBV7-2,CAEGGFTGNTIYF,TGTGCCGAGGGGGGGTTCACTGGAAACACCATATATTTT
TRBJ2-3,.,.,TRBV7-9,CASSLLTTDTQYF,TGTGCCAGCAGCTTGTTGACCACAGATACGCAGTATTTT
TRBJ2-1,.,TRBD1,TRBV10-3,CAISEGLGTASYNEQFF,TGTGCCATCAGTGAAGGTTTAGGGACAGCCTCCTACAATGAGCAGTTCTTC
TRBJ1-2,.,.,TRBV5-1,CASSLREEYGYTF,TGCGCCAGCAGCCTCCGGGAGGAATATGGCTACACCTTC
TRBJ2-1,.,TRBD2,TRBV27,CASSLGVAGGYNEQFF,TGTGCCAGCAGTTTAGGGGTAGCGGGAGGGTACAATGAGCAGTTCTTC
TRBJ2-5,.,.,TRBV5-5,CASSLDGGVGTQYF,TGTGCCAGCAGCTTGGATGGTGGTGTAGGGACCCAGTACTTC
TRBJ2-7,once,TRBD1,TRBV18,CASSPSAGGFYEQYF,TGTGCCAGCTCACCCTCGGCAGGGGGATTCTACGAGCAGTACTTC
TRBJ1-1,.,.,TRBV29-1,CSVTTGQHTEAFF,TGCAGCGTTACAACCGGACAGCACACTGAAGCTTTCTTT
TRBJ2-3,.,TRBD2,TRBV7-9,CASSSVGLAMSTDTQYF,TGTGCCAGCAGCTCGGTGGGACTAGCGATGAGCACAGATACGCAGTATTTT
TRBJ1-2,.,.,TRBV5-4,CASSLQIRTPAPYGYTF,TGTGCCAGCAGCTTGCAGATTAGGACCCCGGCACCTTATGGCTACACCTTC
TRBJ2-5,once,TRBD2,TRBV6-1,CASSQTSGRHLNF,TGTGCCAGCAGTCAGACTAGCGGGAGGCACTTGAACTTC
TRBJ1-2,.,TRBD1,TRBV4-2,CASSQERTGGGGYTF,TGTGCCAGCAGCCAAGAAAGGACAGGGGGTGGGGGCTACACCTTC
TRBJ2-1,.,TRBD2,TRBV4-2,CASSQGAGLYNEQFF,TGTGCCAGCAGCCAAGGAGCGGGACTCTACAATGAGCAGTTCTTC
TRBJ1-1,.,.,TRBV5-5,CASSRGGAQGWATEAFF,TGTGCCAGCAGCCGGGGAGGGGCGCAAGGATGGGCGACTGAAGCTTTCTTT
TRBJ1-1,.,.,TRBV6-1,CASLRQLTEAFF,TGTGCCAGCCTTAGACAGCTCACTGAAGCTTTCTTT
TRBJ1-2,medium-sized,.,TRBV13,CASSLARSNYGYTF,TGTGCCAGCAGCTTAGCACGGTCTAACTATGGCTACACCTTC
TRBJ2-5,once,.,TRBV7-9,CASSPVGRPAETQYF,TGTGCCAGCAGCCCCGTAGGGAGACCGGCGGAGACCCAGTACTTC
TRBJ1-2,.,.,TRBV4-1,CASSQDSKGEDDGYTF,TGCGCCAGCAGCCAAGATAGTAAGGGGGAGGATGATGGCTACACCTTC
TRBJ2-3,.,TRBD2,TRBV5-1,CASSVGLAGGSTDTQYF,TGCGCCAGCAGCGTGGGACTAGCGGGAGGGAGCACAGATACGCAGTATTTT
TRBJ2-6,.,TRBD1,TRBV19,CASWDRGAGANVLTF,TGTGCCAGCTGGGACAGGGGCGCTGGGGCCAACGTCCTGACTTTC
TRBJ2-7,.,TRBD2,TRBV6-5,CASSPSGRGVYEQYF,TGTGCCAGCAGCCCAAGCGGGAGGGGGGTCTACGAGCAGTACTTC
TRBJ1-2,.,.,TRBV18,CASSPPGRLARGYTF,TGTGCCAGCTCACCCCCAGGGCGATTGGCGAGAGGCTACACCTTC
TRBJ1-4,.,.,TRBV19,CASSKEPREDEKLFF,TGTGCCAGTAGTAAGGAGCCCAGGGAGGATGAAAAACTGTTTTTT
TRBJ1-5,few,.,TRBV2,CASGGVSRMRVDQPQHF,TGTGCCAGCGGGGGGGTTTCCCGAATGAGGGTTGATCAGCCCCAGCATTTT
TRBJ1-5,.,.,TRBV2,CASSDTNSYSNQPQHF,TGTGCCAGCAGTGATACCAATTCTTATTCCAATCAGCCCCAGCATTTT
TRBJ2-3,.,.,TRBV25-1,CASSPRGTSTDTQYF,TGTGCCAGCAGTCCTCGTGGGACTTCCACAGATACGCAGTATTTT
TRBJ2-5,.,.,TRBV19,CASSIAMEETQYF,TGTGCCAGTAGTATCGCAATGGAAGAGACCCAGTACTTC
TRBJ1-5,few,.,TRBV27,CASSSQQGSNQPQHF,TGTGCCAGCAGTTCTCAACAGGGAAGCAATCAGCCCCAGCATTTT
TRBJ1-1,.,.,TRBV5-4,CASSLGSSRNTEAFF,TGTGCCAGCAGCTTGGGATCCAGTAGGAACACTGAAGCTTTCTTT
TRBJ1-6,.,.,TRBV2,CASTLGQGNSPLHF,TGTGCCAGCACCCTAGGGCAGGGGAATTCACCCCTCCACTTT